The clone carrying this T cell receptor beta chain appeared once. Its target is not known. Repertoires were generated with immunoSEQ multiplex PCR, while TCRdb's copy carries only in-frame clones and drops some. The top ten clones hold over 8.5% of a sample with roughly 5,600 clones, approximately 80% of them seen once. The source of the sample is a study of chemoradiotherapy in HPV16-positive cancers. Study at large: Functional T-cell assays on a couple of HPV16-positive patients' cells defined candidate HPV-specific clones and common TCR motifs.

Study-level points and caveats: In HPV16-positive patients, HPV-responsive T-cell expansion tracked better recurrence-free survival. Candidate HPV-specific clones and E7-related TCR motifs grew in tumor during treatment. The functional HPV-specific definition rests on just a couple of HPV16-positive patients.

Germline lookup yields CDR1 SGHAT and CDR2 FQNNGV. The CDR3 runs to 18 residues. With V trimmed by 3 bases and J by 2 bases, 13 bases remained unmatched. The source was tumor tissue, collected from a patient who underwent chemoradiotherapy. This chain links TRBV11-2 with TRBJ2-5; TRBD2 matches 9 bases. The origin of this receptor is a human donor with HPV-associated anogenital cancer. The CDR3 loop is CASSFYIGLAGMQETQYF. The CDR3 DNA is TGTGCCAGCAGCTTTTACATCGGTCTAGCGGGGATGCAAGAGACCCAGTACTTC.